This T cell receptor beta chain was found in a study of response to subunit inactivated influenza vaccine. This clonotype was recorded a few times. TCRdb passed the RT-PCR reads through MiXCR, listing each CDR3 protein once. The repertoire holds about 540,000 distinct CDR3 sequences, with around 21% as singletons. The CDR3 length is 16 residues. Trimming shortened V by 10 bases and J by 0 bases, and 16 bases separated the two germline ends. The same data also contributed to another study, on T cells expressing NK-cell markers. Turning to that study: As the method of synthesis, 5'RACE template switching with UMIs yielded TCR beta cDNA.

This specimen was CD4+ T cells sorted from PBMCs, taken 12 days after vaccination. The rearrangement joins TRBV23-1 to TRBJ1-6; D remains ambiguous. TRBV23-1 is flagged as an ORF with uncertain function. This clonotype was obtained from a man aged 45-65 years who received an inactivated influenza vaccine. The CDR3 here is CATPGEPDSYNSPLHF. CDR3 bases: TGCGCCACGCCGGGCGAACCCGACTCCTATAATTCACCCCTCCACTTT.